This T cell receptor (beta chain) came from a study of blood T cell repertoires in COVID-19. Study context: Acute and convalescent COVID-19 specimens originated in the United States, Italy and Spain. T cells, B-cell-depleted T cells, or PBMCs provided the cDNA or gDNA that served as material.

V was clipped by 6 bases and J by 3 bases, with 9 bases between them. Germline V gives CDR1 MGHDK, CDR2 SYGVNS. This CDR3 is 13 amino acids long. This clone was observed a single time. Methods used by the authors: Cell counts per sample came from amplifying reference gene primers. The method was immunoSEQ multiplex PCR; TCRdb's version includes in-frame clones alone and lacks a portion of them. From that table come the V and J calls and clone size; the DNA was used to work out D and trimming. The sample holds approximately 52,000 clones; about 85% are singletons and the top ten take over 10%. Sequenced input: peripheral blood. The TCR sequence derives from a woman of 80 years or more with acute or convalescent COVID-19. The chain has TRBV25-1 and TRBJ1-5, with D perhaps matching TRBD1 (5 bases). The CDR3, as DNA: TGTGCCAGCAGGGGGCAGGCCAATCAGCCCCAGCATTTT. The encoded protein is CASRGQANQPQHF. Full variable domain (missing parts from reference TRBV25-1 and TRBJ1-5): EADIYQTPRYLVIGTGKKITLECSQTMGHDKMYWYQQDPGMELHLIHYSYGVNSTEKGDLSSESTVSRIRTEHFPLTLESARPSHTSQYLCASRGQANQPQHFGDGTRLSIL.